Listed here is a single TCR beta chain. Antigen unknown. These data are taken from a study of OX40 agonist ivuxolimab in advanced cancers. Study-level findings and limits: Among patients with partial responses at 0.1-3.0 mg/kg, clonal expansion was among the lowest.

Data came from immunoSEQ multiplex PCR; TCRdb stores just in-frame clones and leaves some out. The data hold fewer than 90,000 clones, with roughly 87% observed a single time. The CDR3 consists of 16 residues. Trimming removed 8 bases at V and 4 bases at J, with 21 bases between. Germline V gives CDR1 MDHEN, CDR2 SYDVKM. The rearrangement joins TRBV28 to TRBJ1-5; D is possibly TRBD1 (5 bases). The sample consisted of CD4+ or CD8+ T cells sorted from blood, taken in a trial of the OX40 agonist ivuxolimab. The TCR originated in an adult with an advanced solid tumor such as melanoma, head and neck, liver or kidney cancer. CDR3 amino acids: CASAQGDLFGNQPQHF. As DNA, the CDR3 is TGTGCCAGCGCTCAAGGGGACCTTTTTGGGAATCAGCCCCAGCATTTT.